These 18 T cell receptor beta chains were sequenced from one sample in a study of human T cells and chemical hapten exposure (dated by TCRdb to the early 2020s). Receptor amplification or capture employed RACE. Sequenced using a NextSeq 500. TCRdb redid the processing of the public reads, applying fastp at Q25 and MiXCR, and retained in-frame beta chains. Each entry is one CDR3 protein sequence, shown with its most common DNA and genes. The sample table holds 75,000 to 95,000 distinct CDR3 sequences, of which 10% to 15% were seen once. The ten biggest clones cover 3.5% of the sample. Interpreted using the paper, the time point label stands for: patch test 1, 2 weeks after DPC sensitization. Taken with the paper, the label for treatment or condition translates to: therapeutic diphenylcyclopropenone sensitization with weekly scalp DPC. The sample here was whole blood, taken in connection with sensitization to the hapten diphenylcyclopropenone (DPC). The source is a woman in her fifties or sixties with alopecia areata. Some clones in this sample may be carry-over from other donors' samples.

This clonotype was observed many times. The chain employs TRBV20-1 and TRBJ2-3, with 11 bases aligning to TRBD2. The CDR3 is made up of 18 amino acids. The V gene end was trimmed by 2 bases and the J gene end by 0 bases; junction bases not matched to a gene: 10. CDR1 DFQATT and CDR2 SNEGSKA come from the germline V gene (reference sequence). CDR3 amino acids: CSARKRLAGRTSTDTQYF. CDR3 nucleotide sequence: TGCAGTGCTAGAAAGCGACTAGCGGGGAGAACTAGCACAGATACGCAGTATTTT.

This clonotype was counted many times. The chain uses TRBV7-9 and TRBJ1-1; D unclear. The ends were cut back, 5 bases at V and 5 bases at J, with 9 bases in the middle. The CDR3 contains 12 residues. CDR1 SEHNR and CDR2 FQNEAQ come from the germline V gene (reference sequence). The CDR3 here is CASSTYGTEAFF. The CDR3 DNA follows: TGTGCCAGCAGCACCTACGGAACTGAAGCTTTCTTT.

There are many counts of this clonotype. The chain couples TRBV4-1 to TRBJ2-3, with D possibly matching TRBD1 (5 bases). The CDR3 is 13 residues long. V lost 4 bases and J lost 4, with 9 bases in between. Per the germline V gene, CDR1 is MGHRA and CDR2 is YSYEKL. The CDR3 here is CASSRQGPDTQYF. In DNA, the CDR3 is TGCGCCAGCAGCCGTCAGGGTCCAGATACGCAGTATTTT.

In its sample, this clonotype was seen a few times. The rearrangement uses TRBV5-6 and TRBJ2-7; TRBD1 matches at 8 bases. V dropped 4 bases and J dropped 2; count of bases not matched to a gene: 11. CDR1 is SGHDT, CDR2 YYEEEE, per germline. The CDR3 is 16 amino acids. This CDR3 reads CASSRPGQGVPYEQYF. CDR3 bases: TGTGCCAGCAGCAGACCTGGACAGGGCGTTCCCTACGAGCAGTACTTC.

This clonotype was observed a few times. The CDR3 DNA is TGCGCCAGCAGCTTGGAGCCCGGGACAGGGAATCAGCCCCAGCATTTT. Translation: CASSLEPGTGNQPQHF. This sequence joins TRBV5-1 and TRBJ1-5; the match to TRBD1 covers 9 bases. Germline CDR1 SGHRS, CDR2 YFSETQ. There are 16 residues in the CDR3. Trimming at V came to 0 bases and at J to 4 bases, leaving 5 bases not matched to a gene.

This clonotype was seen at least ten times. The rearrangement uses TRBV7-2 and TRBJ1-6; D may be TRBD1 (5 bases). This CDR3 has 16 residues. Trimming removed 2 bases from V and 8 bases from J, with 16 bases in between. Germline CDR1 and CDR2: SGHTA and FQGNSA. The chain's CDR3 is CASSLFGTALDSPLHF. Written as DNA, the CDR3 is TGTGCCAGCAGCTTATTTGGGACCGCGCTTGATTCACCCCTCCACTTT.

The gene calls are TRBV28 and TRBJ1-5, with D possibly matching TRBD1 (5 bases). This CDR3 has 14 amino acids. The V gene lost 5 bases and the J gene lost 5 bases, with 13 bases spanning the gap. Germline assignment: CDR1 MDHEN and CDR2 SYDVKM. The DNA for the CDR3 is TGTGCCAGCAGTCGCATAATGGGGCATCAGCCCCAGCATTTT. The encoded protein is CASSRIMGHQPQHF.

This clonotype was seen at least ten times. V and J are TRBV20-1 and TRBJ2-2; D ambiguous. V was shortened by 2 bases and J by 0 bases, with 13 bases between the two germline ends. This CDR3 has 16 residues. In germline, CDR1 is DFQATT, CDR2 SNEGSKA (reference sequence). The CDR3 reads CSARPAAPTNTGELFF. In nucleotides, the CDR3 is TGCAGTGCTAGACCCGCCGCCCCCACGAACACCGGGGAGCTGTTTTTT.

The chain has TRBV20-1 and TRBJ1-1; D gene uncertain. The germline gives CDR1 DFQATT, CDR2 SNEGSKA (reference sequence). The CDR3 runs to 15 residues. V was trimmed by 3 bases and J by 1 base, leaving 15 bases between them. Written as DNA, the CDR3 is TGCAGTGCTAGTGATGGGCGGAGAGGGAACACTGAAGCTTTCTTT. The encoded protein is CSASDGRRGNTEAFF.

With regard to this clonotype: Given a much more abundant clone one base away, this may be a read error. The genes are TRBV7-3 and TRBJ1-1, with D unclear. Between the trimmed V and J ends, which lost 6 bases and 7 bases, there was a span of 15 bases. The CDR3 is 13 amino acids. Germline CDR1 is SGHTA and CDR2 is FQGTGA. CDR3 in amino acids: CASSIDPGIEAFF. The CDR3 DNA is TGTGCCAGCAGTATAGATCCGGGGATTGAAGCTTTCTTT.

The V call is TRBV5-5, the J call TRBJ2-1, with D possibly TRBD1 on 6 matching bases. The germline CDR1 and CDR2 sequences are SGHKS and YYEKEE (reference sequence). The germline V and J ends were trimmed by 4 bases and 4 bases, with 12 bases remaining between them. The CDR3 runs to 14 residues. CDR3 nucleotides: TGTGCCAGCAGCACCGGGACAAATTACAATGAGCAGTTCTTC. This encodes CASSTGTNYNEQFF. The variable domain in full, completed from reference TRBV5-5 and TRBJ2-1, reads DAGVTQSPTHLIKTRGQQVTLRCSPISGHKSVSWYQQVLGQGPQFIFQYYEKEERGRGNFPDRFSARQFPNYSSELNVNALLLGDSALYLCASSTGTNYNEQFFGPGTRLTVL.

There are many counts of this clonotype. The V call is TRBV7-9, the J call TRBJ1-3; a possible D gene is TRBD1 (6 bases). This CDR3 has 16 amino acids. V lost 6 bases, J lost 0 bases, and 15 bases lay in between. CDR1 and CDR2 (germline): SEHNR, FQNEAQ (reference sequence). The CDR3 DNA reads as TGTGCCAGCAGTACTACGGGACAAAACTCTGGAAACACCATATATTTT. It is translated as CASSTTGQNSGNTIYF.

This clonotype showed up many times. The CDR3 here is CASSPISTGAYSPLHF. DNA of the CDR3: TGTGCCAGCAGCCCGATATCAACGGGGGCGTATTCACCCCTCCACTTT. The chain employs TRBV13 and TRBJ1-6; tentative D call: TRBD1 (6 bases). The CDR3 extends over 16 amino acids. The ends were cut back, 5 bases at V and 8 bases at J, with 19 bases in the middle. Germline V gene data show CDR1 as PRHDT and CDR2 as FYEKMQ (reference sequence).

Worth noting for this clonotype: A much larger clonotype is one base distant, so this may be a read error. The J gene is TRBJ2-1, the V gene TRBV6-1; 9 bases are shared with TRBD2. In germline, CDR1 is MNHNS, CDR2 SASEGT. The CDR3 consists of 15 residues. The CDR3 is CDSTGTSYSRDEQFF. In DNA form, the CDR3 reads TGTGACAGCACTGGGACTAGCTATTCTAGAGATGAGCAGTTCTTC.

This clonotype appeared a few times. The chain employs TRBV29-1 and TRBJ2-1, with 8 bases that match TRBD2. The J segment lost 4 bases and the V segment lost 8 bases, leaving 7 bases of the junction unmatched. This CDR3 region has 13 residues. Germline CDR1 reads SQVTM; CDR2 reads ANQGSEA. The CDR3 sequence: CSTGGAEYNEQFF. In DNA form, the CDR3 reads TGCAGCACCGGGGGGGCCGAGTACAATGAGCAGTTCTTC.

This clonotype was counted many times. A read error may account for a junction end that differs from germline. CDR3 region: CASSSQPQETQYF. The CDR3 DNA sequence: TGTGCTAGCAGCTCGCAGCCCCAAGAGACCCAGTACTTC. V gene TRBV7-7 combines with J gene TRBJ2-5, with no clear D. This CDR3 is 13 amino acids long. Germline-derived CDR1 and CDR2 are SSHAT and FNYEAQ (reference sequence).

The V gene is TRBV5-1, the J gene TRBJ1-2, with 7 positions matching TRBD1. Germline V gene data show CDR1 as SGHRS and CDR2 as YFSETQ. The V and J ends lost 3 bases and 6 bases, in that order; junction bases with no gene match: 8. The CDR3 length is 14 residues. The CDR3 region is CASSSRTGPHGYTF. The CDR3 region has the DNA TGCGCCAGCAGCTCTAGGACAGGTCCGCATGGCTACACCTTC.

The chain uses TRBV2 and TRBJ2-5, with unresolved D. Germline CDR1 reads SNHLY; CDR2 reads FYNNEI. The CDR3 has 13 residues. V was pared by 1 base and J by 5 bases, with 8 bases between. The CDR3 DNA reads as TGTGCCAGCAGTGAAGAGTGGGGTGAGACCCAGTACTTC. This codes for CASSEEWGETQYF.